These 21 T cell receptor beta chains were all obtained from the same sample, sequenced in a study of T cell repertoires in cytomegalovirus infection. Each CDR3 protein is one row after TCRdb ran MiXCR on the reads. This table has around 310,000 distinct CDR3 sequences, roughly a sixth appearing once. Material for sequencing was PBMCs. The receptors originated from a human donor in good health (CMV status not recorded). Some clones in this sample may be carry-over from other donors' samples.

This clonotype has more than one count but fewer than ten. The chain employs TRBV12-3 or TRBV12-4 and TRBJ1-6; no reliable D call. V lost 3 bases and J 7 bases, leaving 10 bases between the germline ends. The CDR3 has 14 residues. CDR3 in DNA: TGTGCCAGCAGTTTCGGGGTTCCGAATTCACCCCTCCACTTT. It translates to CASSFGVPNSPLHF.

The V call is TRBV10-3, the J call TRBJ1-1; no firm D call. V was cut by 7 bases and J by 0 bases, with 9 bases left in between. Germline CDR1 reads ENHRY; CDR2 reads SYGVKD. CDR3 size: 13 residues. The CDR3: CAITPEVNTEAFF. In DNA form, the CDR3 reads TGTGCCATCACCCCCGAGGTGAACACTGAAGCTTTCTTT.

J is TRBJ2-1 and V is TRBV11-2; TRBD1 matches at 8 bases. This CDR3 has 15 residues. Germline CDR1 and CDR2: SGHAT and FQNNGV. V shed 2 bases, J shed 2 bases, and the junction held 2 bases outside the gene matches. CDR3 in DNA: TGTGCCAGCAGCTTAATACAGGGGGCCTACAATGAGCAGTTCTTC. Translated: CASSLIQGAYNEQFF.

This clonotype showed up just a few times. The V call is TRBV20-1, the J call TRBJ1-6; possible D gene TRBD1, 6 bases. Trimming removed 0 bases from V and 6 bases from J, with 15 bases in between. Germline V lookup: CDR1 DFQATT, CDR2 SNEGSKA (reference sequence). The CDR3 loop spans 16 amino acids. The CDR3 DNA is TGCAGTGCTAGAGATCTGGGGGGCCTAGTTAATTCACCCCTCCACTTT. Encoded protein: CSARDLGGLVNSPLHF.

At least ten counts were recorded for this clonotype. The chain employs TRBV7-2 and TRBJ2-6, with no clear D. Germline-derived CDR1 and CDR2 are SGHTA and FQGNSA. The CDR3 sequence is 16 residues long. Trimming cost V 1 base and J 0 bases, with 7 bases left between them. CDR3 protein: CASSLGRTSGANVLTF. The CDR3 nucleotides read TGTGCCAGCAGCTTAGGACGGACCTCTGGGGCCAACGTCCTGACTTTC.

There are a few counts of this clonotype. This chain uses TRBV7-8 with TRBJ1-4; D gene ambiguous. The V gene's germline CDR1 is SGHVS and CDR2 FQNEAQ. The CDR3 length is 16 residues. V was clipped by 0 bases and J by 7 bases, with 15 bases between them. This CDR3 is CASSLARTVPFEKLFF. CDR3 in DNA: TGTGCCAGCAGCTTAGCTCGCACAGTTCCATTTGAAAAACTGTTTTTT.

This clonotype was found many times. The chain joins TRBV6-2 or TRBV6-3 to TRBJ2-3, with TRBD1 matching over 9 bases. The CDR3 spans 16 residues. The J segment lost 4 bases and the V segment lost 10 bases, leaving 15 bases of the junction unmatched. Germline V gene data show CDR1 as MNHEY and CDR2 as SVGEGT. The CDR3 sequence is CATRDPGQGVSDTQYF. DNA for the CDR3: TGTGCCACCAGAGATCCGGGACAGGGTGTATCAGATACGCAGTATTTT.

This clonotype has only a few counts. The chain employs TRBV19 and TRBJ1-5; D is unclear. Trimming removed 0 bases from V and 3 bases from J, with 3 bases in between. This CDR3 region has 13 residues. CDR1 and CDR2 from the germline V gene are LNHDA and SQIVND (reference sequence). Written as DNA, the CDR3 is TGTGCCAGTAGTATAGACTACAATCAGCCCCAGCATTTT. This sequence encodes CASSIDYNQPQHF.

This clonotype showed up many times. V is TRBV11-3 and J is TRBJ2-1, with D tentatively TRBD2 (7 bases). V lost 3 bases and J 6 bases, leaving 12 bases between the germline ends. The CDR3 is made up of 14 amino acids. CDR1 and CDR2 (germline): SGHNT, YENEEA. CDR3 bases: TGTGCCAGCAGCTTTACGGGGGGCGGCAATGAGCAGTTCTTC. It yields the protein CASSFTGGGNEQFF.

CDR3 protein: CASSLDQWGELFF. CDR3 DNA: TGTGCCAGCAGCTTAGATCAATGGGGGGAGCTGTTTTTT. V is TRBV11-3 and J is TRBJ2-2, with D unresolved. Germline CDR1 and CDR2: SGHNT and YENEEA. CDR3 length equals 13 residues. Trimming stripped 0 bases from V and 8 bases from J, with 7 bases between.

The V and J genes are TRBV2 and TRBJ1-6; 9 nucleotides align to TRBD1. The CDR3 loop spans 13 amino acids. Germline values: CDR1 SNHLY, CDR2 FYNNEI. Trimming at V came to 7 bases and at J to 7 bases, leaving 2 bases not matched to a gene. CDR3 protein: CASKGTGNSPLHF. For the CDR3, the DNA is TGTGCCAGCAAGGGGACAGGGAATTCACCCCTCCACTTT. Complete variable domain (other parts from reference TRBV2 and TRBJ1-6): EPEVTQTPSHQVTQMGQEVILRCVPISNHLYFYWYRQILGQKVEFLVSFYNNEISEKSEIFDDQFSVERPDGSNFTLKIRSTKLEDSAMYFCASKGTGNSPLHFGNGTRLTVT.

The V and J genes are TRBV28 and TRBJ2-7; 9 nucleotides align to TRBD1. The CDR3 spans 15 residues. Germline assignment: CDR1 MDHEN and CDR2 SYDVKM. The V and J ends lost 5 bases and 2 bases, in that order; junction bases with no gene match: 7. CDR3 DNA sequence: TGTGCCAGCAGTCCGGGGACAGGGAATCCCTACGAGCAGTACTTC. Protein sequence: CASSPGTGNPYEQYF.

This clonotype was seen only a few times. V gene TRBV27 combines with J gene TRBJ2-7; TRBD1 is a possible D gene (6 bases). V gave up 5 bases and J gave up 6 bases, with 8 bases separating them. CDR1 and CDR2 (germline): MNHEY, SMNVEV (reference sequence). This CDR3 is 11 amino acids long. The DNA of the CDR3 is TGTGCCAGCAGTGGGGGCCGCGAGCAGTACTTC. This gives the protein CASSGGREQYF.

This clonotype appeared a few times. The CDR3 coding sequence is TGTGCCAGCAGCTTGGTACAGGGAGGCTCTGGAAACACCATATATTTT. It translates to CASSLVQGGSGNTIYF. This chain uses TRBV5-5 with TRBJ1-3, with D perhaps matching TRBD1 (6 bases). CDR3 size: 16 residues. Germline V gene sequence: CDR1 SGHKS, CDR2 YYEKEE (reference sequence). The V gene lost 0 bases and the J gene lost 0 bases, with 10 bases spanning the gap.

Many counts were recorded for this clonotype. The chain employs TRBV7-9 and TRBJ1-4; no clear D gene. V gave up 4 bases and J gave up 1 base, with 13 bases separating them. Germline V gene sequence: CDR1 SEHNR, CDR2 FQNEAQ (reference sequence). The CDR3 runs to 16 residues. CDR3 protein: CASSSLLRRTNEKLFF. The CDR3 DNA is TGTGCCAGCAGCTCCCTCCTCCGAAGAACTAATGAAAAACTGTTTTTT.

The V call is TRBV27, the J call TRBJ1-5; 7 nucleotides agree with TRBD1. The V gene end was trimmed by 5 bases and the J gene end by 7 bases; junction bases not matched to a gene: 14. Germline lookup yields CDR1 MNHEY and CDR2 SMNVEV (reference sequence). This CDR3 region has 16 residues. CDR3 DNA: TGTGCCAGCAGTCCCCAACAGGGGTCCCTTGGGCAGCCCCAGCATTTT. Translated, it gives CASSPQQGSLGQPQHF.

This clonotype appeared a few times. This chain links TRBV28 with TRBJ2-7; perhaps TRBD2 as D (5 bases). V lost 5 bases, J lost 3 bases, and 11 bases lay in between. Germline CDR1 and CDR2: MDHEN and SYDVKM. The CDR3 loop spans 13 amino acids. DNA for the CDR3: TGTGCCAGCAGTCGGACTCACAACTACGAGCAGTACTTC. Translation: CASSRTHNYEQYF.

The chain is built from TRBV28 and TRBJ1-1; D call uncertain. Per the germline V gene, CDR1 is MDHEN and CDR2 is SYDVKM. Trimming pared 2 bases from V and 11 bases from J, leaving 12 bases between. The CDR3 sequence is 12 residues long. Here the CDR3 reads CASSLRTGRAFF. As DNA, the CDR3 is TGTGCCAGCAGTTTACGGACGGGTCGGGCTTTCTTT.

The chain carries TRBV12-3 or TRBV12-4 and TRBJ2-7; D remains ambiguous. V was trimmed by 5 bases and J by 8 bases, leaving 10 bases between them. This CDR3 has 11 amino acids. CDR3 nucleotides: TGTGCCAGCAGTGATCAGTTGAAGCAGTACTTC. Its protein is CASSDQLKQYF.

This clonotype was observed a few times. The chain couples TRBV6-6 to TRBJ2-7; D gene ambiguous. This CDR3 has 13 residues. V was pared by 6 bases and J by 6 bases, with 15 bases between. Germline CDR1 reads MNHNY; CDR2 reads SVGAGI (reference sequence). Here the CDR3 DNA reads TGTGCCAGCAGCCCCCCCGTCCTCTCCGAGCAGTACTTC. Its translation is CASSPPVLSEQYF.

This clonotype was counted between two and nine times. The V and J genes are TRBV5-1 and TRBJ1-1; 9 nucleotides align to TRBD1. Germline assignment: CDR1 SGHRS and CDR2 YFSETQ. V lost 6 bases and J lost 1; bases outside the gene matches: 10. The CDR3 is 16 amino acids. The CDR3 nucleotides read TGCGCCAGCACCGTAATGACAGGGGGGACGAACACTGAAGCTTTCTTT. Encoded protein: CASTVMTGGTNTEAFF.